This paragraph reports one T cell receptor (beta chain). Its antigen is as yet unknown. Trimming pared 5 bases from V and 8 bases from J, leaving 12 bases between. This CDR3 is built from 11 residues. CDR1 and CDR2 from the germline V gene are DFQATT and SNEGSKA (reference sequence). The data stem from a study of OX40 agonist ivuxolimab in advanced cancers. Study context: Prior checkpoint blockade (anti-PD-1, anti-PD-L1 or anti-CTLA-4) was permitted; around 37% had it.

Study-level points and caveats: Dose levels from 0.1 to 3.0 mg/kg saw CD4+ and CD8+ blood T cells expand clonally by week 6.

Profiling relied on immunoSEQ multiplex PCR, and the TCRdb table lists in-frame clones only, not all of them. The data show tens of thousands of clones, about 85% seen once. The specimen was CD4+ or CD8+ T cells sorted from blood, collected in a trial of the OX40 agonist ivuxolimab. This TCR was sampled from an adult with an advanced solid tumor such as melanoma, head and neck, liver or kidney cancer. The chain carries TRBV20-1 and TRBJ1-2; D not certain. CDR3 in amino acids: CSASEGGGYTF. The CDR3 DNA sequence: TGCAGTGCTTCAGAAGGAGGAGGCTACACCTTC.